The count of the clone carrying this T cell receptor beta chain is one. The antigen remains undetermined. The germline gives CDR1 SQVTM, CDR2 ANQGSEA. The CDR3 spans 13 residues. The V end was cut by 4 bases, the J end by 6 bases, with 15 bases between. Using immunoSEQ multiplex PCR, the repertoire was profiled, and TCRdb retains in-frame clones only, with some absent. The sample has approximately 70,000 clones; roughly 84% are singletons. This record belongs to a study of T cell responses to AZD1222 COVID-19 vaccine. Study observations and caveats: Samples come after the peak T cell response, not at day 14. Dominant CD4 TCR responses targeted spike regions 160-218 and 743-854. It should be noted that donors were predominantly white British and more often female, and clonal diversity was possibly underestimated.

The sequences come from peripheral blood, collected on day 0 of AZD1222 vaccination. The rearrangement uses TRBV29-1 and TRBJ1-2; a weak D match, TRBD1 (5 bases). This sequence originates from an adult in good health. The CDR3: CSVGGGAENGYTF. The DNA of the CDR3 is TGCAGCGTTGGAGGAGGGGCGGAAAATGGCTACACCTTC.